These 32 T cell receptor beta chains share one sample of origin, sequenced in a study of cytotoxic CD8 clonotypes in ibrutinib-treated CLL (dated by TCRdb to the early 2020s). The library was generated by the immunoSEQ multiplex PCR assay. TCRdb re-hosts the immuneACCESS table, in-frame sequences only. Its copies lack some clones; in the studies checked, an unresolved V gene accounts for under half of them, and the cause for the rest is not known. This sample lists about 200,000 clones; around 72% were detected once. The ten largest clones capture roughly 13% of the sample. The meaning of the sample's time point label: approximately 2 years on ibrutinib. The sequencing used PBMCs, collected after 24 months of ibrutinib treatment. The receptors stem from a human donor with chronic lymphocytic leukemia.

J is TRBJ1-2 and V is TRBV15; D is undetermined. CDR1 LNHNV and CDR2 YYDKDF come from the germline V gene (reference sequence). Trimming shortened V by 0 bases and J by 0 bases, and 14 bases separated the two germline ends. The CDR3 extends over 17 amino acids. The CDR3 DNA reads TGTGCCACCAGCAGAGATCGAGTCTTAGCCTCTAACTATGGCTACACCTTC. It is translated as CATSRDRVLASNYGYTF.

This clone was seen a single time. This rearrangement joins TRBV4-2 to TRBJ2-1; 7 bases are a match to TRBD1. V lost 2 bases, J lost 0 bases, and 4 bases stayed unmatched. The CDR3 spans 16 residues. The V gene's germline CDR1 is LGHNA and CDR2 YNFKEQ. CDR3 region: CASSQPDRSSYNEQFF. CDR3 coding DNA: TGTGCCAGCAGCCAACCGGACAGGAGCTCCTACAATGAGCAGTTCTTC.

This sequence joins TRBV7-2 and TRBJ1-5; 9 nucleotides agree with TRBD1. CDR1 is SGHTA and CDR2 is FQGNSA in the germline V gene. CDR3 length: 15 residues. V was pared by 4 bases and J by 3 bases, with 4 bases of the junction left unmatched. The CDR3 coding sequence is TGTGCCAGCAGCTCAGGACAGGGGAACAATCAGCCCCAGCATTTT. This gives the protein CASSSGQGNNQPQHF.

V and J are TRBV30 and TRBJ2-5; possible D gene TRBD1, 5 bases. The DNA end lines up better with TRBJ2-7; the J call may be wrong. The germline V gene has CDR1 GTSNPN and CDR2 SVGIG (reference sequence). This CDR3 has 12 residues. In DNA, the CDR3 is TGTGCCTGGTCTCAGGGAATCCACGAGCAGTACTTC. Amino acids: CAWSQGIHEQYF.

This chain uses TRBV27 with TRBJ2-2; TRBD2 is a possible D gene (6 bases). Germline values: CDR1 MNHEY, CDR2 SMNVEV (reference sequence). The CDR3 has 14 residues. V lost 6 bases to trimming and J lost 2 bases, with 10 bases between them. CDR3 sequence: CASRGTSNTGELFF. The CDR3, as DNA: TGTGCCAGCAGAGGGACTTCTAACACCGGGGAGCTGTTTTTT.

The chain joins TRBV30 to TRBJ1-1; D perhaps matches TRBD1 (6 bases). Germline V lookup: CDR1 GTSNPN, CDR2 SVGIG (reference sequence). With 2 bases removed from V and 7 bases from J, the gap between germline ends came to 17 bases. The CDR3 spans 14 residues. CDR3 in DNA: TGTGCCTGGAGTCCCCCGACAGGAGATTTTGAAGCTTTCTTT. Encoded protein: CAWSPPTGDFEAFF. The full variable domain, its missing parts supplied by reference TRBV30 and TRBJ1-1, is SQTIHQWPATLVQPVGSPLSLECTVEGTSNPNLYWYRQAAGRGLQLLFYSVGIGQISSEVPQNLSASRPQDRQFILSSKKLLLSDSGFYLCAWSPPTGDFEAFFGQGTRLTVV.

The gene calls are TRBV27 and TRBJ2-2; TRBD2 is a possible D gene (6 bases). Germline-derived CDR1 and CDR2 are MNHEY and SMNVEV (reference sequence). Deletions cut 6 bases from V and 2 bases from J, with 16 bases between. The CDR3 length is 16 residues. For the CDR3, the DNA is TGTGCCAGCAGCCCCAGACTAGTAAGAAACACCGGGGAGCTGTTTTTT. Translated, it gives CASSPRLVRNTGELFF.

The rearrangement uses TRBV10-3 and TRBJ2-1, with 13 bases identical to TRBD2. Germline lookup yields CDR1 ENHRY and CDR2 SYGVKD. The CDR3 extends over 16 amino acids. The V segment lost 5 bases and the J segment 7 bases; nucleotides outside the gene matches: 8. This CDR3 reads CAISSRTSGSLNEQFF. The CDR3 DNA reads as TGTGCCATCAGTTCCAGGACTAGCGGGAGTCTAAATGAGCAGTTCTTC.

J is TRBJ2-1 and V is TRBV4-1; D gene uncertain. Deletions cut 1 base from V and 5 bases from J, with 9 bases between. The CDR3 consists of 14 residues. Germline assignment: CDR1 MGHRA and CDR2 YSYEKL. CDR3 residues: CASSQAEGNNEQFF. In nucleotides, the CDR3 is TGCGCCAGCAGCCAAGCTGAAGGCAACAATGAGCAGTTCTTC.

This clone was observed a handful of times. The CDR3 loop reads CATSRGQGEKLFF. DNA for the CDR3: TGTGCCACCAGCAGAGGACAGGGAGAAAAACTGTTTTTT. V and J are TRBV15 and TRBJ1-4; 7 nucleotides align to TRBD1. The V gene's germline CDR1 is LNHNV and CDR2 YYDKDF (reference sequence). The CDR3 extends over 13 amino acids. Trimming removed 1 base from V and 8 bases from J; junction bases left unmatched: 1.

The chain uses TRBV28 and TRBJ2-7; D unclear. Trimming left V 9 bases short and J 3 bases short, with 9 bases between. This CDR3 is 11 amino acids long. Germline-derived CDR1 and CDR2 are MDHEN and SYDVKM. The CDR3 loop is CASQFFYEQYF. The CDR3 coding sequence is TGTGCCAGTCAGTTTTTCTACGAGCAGTACTTC.

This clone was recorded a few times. The CDR3 DNA is TGTGCCATCAGTGAACGGGATAGCACTGAAGCTTTCTTT. Translating gives CAISERDSTEAFF. The chain employs TRBV10-3 and TRBJ1-1; D remains ambiguous. The CDR3 has 13 residues. V lost 3 bases to trimming and J lost 4 bases, with 9 bases between them. Germline CDR1 ENHRY, CDR2 SYGVKD.

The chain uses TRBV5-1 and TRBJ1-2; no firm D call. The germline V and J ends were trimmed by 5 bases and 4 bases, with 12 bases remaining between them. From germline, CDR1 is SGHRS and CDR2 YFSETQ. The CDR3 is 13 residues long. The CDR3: CASRPDLFYGYTF. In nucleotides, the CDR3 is TGCGCCAGCAGACCGGACCTCTTCTATGGCTACACCTTC.

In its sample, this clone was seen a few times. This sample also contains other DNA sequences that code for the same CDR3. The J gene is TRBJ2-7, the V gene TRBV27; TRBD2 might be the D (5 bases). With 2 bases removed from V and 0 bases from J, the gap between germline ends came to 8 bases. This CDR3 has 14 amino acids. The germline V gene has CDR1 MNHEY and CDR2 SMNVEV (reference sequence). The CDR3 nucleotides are TGTGCCAGCAGTTTAGATCGGGACTCCTACGAGCAGTACTTC. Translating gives CASSLDRDSYEQYF.

For the CDR3, the DNA is TGTGCTAGTGGTCCTCTAGCGGGAGGTCGAGAGCAGTTCTTC. Translation gives CASGPLAGGREQFF. The chain joins TRBV12-5 to TRBJ2-1, with TRBD2 identical over 11 bases. The CDR3 contains 14 residues. The germline V gene encodes CDR1 LGHNT and CDR2 FRNRAP. Trimming cost V 5 bases and J 10 bases; bases outside gene matches: 7. Complete variable domain (other parts from reference TRBV12-5 and TRBJ2-1): DARVTQTPRHKVTEMGQEVTMRCQPILGHNTVFWYRQTMMQGLELLAYFRNRAPLDDSGMPKDRFSAEMPDATLATLKIQPSEPRDSAVYFCASGPLAGGREQFFGPGTRLTVL.

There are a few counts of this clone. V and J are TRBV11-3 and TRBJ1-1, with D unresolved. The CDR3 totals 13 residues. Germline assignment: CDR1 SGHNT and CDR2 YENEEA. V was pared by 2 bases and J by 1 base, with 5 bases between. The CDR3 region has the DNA TGTGCCAGCAGCTTAAGCCAGAACACTGAAGCTTTCTTT. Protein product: CASSLSQNTEAFF. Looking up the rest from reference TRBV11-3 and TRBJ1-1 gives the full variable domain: EAGVVQSPRYKIIEKKQPVAFWCNPISGHNTLYWYLQNLGQGPELLIRYENEEAVDDSQLPKDRFSAERLKGVDSTLKIQPAELGDSAVYLCASSLSQNTEAFFGQGTRLTVV.

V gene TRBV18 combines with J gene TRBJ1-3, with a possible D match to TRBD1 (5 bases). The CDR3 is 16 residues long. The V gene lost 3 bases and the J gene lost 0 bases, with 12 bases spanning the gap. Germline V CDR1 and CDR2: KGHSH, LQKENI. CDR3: CASSPEQASSGNTIYF. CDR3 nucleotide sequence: TGTGCCAGCTCACCGGAACAGGCGAGCTCTGGAAACACCATATATTTT.

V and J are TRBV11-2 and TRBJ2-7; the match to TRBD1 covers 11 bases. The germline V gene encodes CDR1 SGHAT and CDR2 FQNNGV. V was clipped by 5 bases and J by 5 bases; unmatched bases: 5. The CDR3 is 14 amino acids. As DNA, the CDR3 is TGTGCCAGCAGCATCGGGACAGGGGGACACGAGCAGTACTTC. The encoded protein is CASSIGTGGHEQYF. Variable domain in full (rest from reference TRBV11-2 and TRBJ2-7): EAGVAQSPRYKIIEKRQSVAFWCNPISGHATLYWYQQILGQGPKLLIQFQNNGVVDDSQLPKDRFSAERLKGVDSTLKIQPAKLEDSAVYLCASSIGTGGHEQYFGPGTRLTVT.

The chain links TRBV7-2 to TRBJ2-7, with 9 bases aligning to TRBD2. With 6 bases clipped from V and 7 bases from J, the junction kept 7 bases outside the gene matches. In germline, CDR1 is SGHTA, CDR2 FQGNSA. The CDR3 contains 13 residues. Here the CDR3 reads CASSYGTSREQYF. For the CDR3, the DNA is TGTGCCAGCAGTTACGGGACTAGCCGGGAGCAGTACTTC.

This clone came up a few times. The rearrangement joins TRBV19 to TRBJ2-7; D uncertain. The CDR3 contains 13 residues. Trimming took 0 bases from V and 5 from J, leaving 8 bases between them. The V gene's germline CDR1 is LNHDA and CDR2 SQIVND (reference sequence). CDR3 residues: CASSIDLTHEQYF. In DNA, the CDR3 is TGTGCCAGTAGTATAGATCTAACCCACGAGCAGTACTTC.

CDR3 DNA: TGTGCCAGCACCTTAAGTGCGGGCTGGAGAACCTACGAGCAGTACTTC. This translates into CASTLSAGWRTYEQYF. The rearrangement joins TRBV28 to TRBJ2-7, with a weak D call TRBD2 (5 bases). The length of the CDR3 is 16 residues. V was cut by 7 bases and J by 2 bases, with 21 bases left in between. The V gene's germline CDR1 is MDHEN and CDR2 SYDVKM.

The CDR3, as DNA: TGTGCCAGCAGTTACTCGTATAGCAATCAGCCCCAGCATTTT. Protein sequence: CASSYSYSNQPQHF. V is TRBV6-6 and J is TRBJ1-5; D is unresolved. Between the trimmed V and J ends, which lost 0 bases and 0 bases, there was a span of 3 bases. CDR1 and CDR2 from the germline V gene are MNHNY and SVGAGI (reference sequence). CDR3 length: 14 amino acids.

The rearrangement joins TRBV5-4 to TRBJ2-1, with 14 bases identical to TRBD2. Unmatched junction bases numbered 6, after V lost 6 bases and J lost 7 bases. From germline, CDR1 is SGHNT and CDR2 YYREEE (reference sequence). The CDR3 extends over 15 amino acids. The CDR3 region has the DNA TGTGCCAGCAACGACGGGACTAGCGGGGGTAATGAGCAGTTCTTC. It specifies CASNDGTSGGNEQFF.

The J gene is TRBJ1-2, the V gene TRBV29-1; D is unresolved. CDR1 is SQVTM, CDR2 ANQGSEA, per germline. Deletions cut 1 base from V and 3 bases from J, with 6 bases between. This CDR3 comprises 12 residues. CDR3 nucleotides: TGCAGCGTTGAAGGCGAATACTATGGCTACACCTTC. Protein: CSVEGEYYGYTF.

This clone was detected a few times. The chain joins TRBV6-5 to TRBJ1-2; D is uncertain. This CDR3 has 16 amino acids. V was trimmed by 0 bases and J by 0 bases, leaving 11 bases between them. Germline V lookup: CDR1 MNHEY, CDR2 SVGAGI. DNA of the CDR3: TGTGCCAGCAGTTACTCTGGAGACGGAGCTAACTATGGCTACACCTTC. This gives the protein CASSYSGDGANYGYTF.

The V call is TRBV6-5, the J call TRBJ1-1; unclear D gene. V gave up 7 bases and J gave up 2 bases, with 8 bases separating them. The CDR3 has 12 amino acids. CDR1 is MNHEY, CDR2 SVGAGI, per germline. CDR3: CASTGGNTEAFF. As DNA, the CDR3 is TGTGCCAGCACGGGAGGTAACACTGAAGCTTTCTTT.

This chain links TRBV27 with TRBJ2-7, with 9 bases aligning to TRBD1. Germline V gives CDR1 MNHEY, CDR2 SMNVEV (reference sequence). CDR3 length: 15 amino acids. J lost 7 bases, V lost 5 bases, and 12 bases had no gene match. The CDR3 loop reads CASSGYRGLVREQYF. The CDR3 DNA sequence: TGTGCCAGCAGTGGCTACAGGGGGCTGGTGAGAGAGCAGTACTTC.

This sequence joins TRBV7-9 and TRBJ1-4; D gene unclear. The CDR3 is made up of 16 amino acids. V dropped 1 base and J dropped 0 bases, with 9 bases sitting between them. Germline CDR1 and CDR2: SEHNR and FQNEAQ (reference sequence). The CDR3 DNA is TGTGCCAGCAGCTTAGTGTTCTCTGCAACTAATGAAAAACTGTTTTTT. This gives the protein CASSLVFSATNEKLFF.

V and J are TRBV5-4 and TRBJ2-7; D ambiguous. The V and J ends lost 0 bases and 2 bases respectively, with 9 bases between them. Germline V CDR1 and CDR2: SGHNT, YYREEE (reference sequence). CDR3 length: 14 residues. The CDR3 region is CASSLGGVAYEQYF. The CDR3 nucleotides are TGTGCCAGCAGCTTGGGCGGTGTTGCCTACGAGCAGTACTTC. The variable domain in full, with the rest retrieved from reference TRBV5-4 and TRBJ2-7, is ETGVTQSPTHLIKTRGQQVTLRCSSQSGHNTVSWYQQALGQGPQFIFQYYREEENGRGNFPPRFSGLQFPNYSSELNVNALELDDSALYLCASSLGGVAYEQYFGPGTRLTVT.

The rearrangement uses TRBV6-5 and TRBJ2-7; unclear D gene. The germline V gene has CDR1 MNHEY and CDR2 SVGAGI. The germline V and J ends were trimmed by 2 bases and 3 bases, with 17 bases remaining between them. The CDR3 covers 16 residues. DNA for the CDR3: TGTGCCAGCAGTTACCAGATCCCCTCGATGGGCTACGAGCAGTACTTC. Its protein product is CASSYQIPSMGYEQYF.

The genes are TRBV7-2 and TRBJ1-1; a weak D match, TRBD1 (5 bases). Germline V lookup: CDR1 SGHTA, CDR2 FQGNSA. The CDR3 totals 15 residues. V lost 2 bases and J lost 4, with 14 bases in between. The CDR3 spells CASSLLQGMGTEAFF. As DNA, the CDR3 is TGTGCCAGCAGCTTACTCCAGGGAATGGGCACTGAAGCTTTCTTT.

The CDR3 DNA follows: TGTGCCAGCAGCCTGGGGGGGATTATTGGAAACACCATATATTTT. Translated, it gives CASSLGGIIGNTIYF. The chain uses TRBV28 and TRBJ1-3; D is perhaps TRBD1 (5 bases). This CDR3 comprises 15 residues. V dropped 6 bases and J dropped 3 bases, with 15 bases sitting between them. Per the germline V gene, CDR1 is MDHEN and CDR2 is SYDVKM.